The clone carrying this T cell receptor beta chain appeared a single time. V lost 8 bases and J lost 7, with 15 bases in between. The CDR3 contains 13 residues. CDR1 is LNHDA and CDR2 is SQIVND in the germline V gene (reference sequence). This sample was included in a study of shared clonotypes between healthy human individuals. The method was immunoSEQ multiplex PCR; TCRdb's version includes in-frame clones alone and lacks a portion of them. The sample lists 950,000 to 1,100,000 clones, about 80% occurring once. V and J are TRBV19 and TRBJ1-5; D not certain. This TCR was recovered from a man between 18 and 29 years old in good health. Some clones in this sample may be carry-over from other donors' samples. The sample consisted of memory CD4+ T cells from PBMCs. The subset: CD45RA-negative fraction. The CDR3: CASAGEDWQPQHF. CDR3 DNA sequence: TGTGCCAGTGCCGGGGAGGATTGGCAGCCCCAGCATTTT. Filled out from reference TRBV19 and TRBJ1-5, the complete variable domain reads DGGITQSPKYLFRKEGQNVTLSCEQNLNHDAMYWYRQDPGQGLRLIYYSQIVNDFQKGDIAEGYSVSREKKESFPLTVTSAQKNPTAFYLCASAGEDWQPQHFGDGTRLSIL.